The 32 T cell receptor beta chains in this list originate from one sample, sequenced in a study of T cell repertoires in cytomegalovirus infection. These receptors' targets are unknown. TCRdb ran MiXCR on the reads and lists one entry per CDR3 protein. The table has some 320,000 distinct CDR3 sequences, just under 30% seen once. The sequences come from cultured PBMCs, collected from culture after CMV antigen stimulation. The receptors originated from a human donor in good health (CMV status not recorded). Some clones in this sample may be carry-over from other donors' samples.

This clonotype occurred many times. The rearrangement joins TRBV7-6 to TRBJ1-5, with 7 bases aligning to TRBD1. With V trimmed by 1 base and J by 5 bases, 5 bases remained unmatched. This CDR3 has 15 amino acids. Germline CDR1 is SGHVS and CDR2 is FNYEAQ. The chain's CDR3 is CASSLEQGFDQPQHF. The CDR3 nucleotides are TGTGCCAGCAGCTTAGAACAGGGGTTCGATCAGCCCCAGCATTTT.

This clonotype was counted only a few times. This chain connects TRBV29-1 to TRBJ1-2, with no clear D. Germline V gives CDR1 SQVTM, CDR2 ANQGSEA. Trimming stripped 7 bases from V and 3 bases from J, with 9 bases between. The CDR3 runs 11 residues. CDR3 in amino acids: CSDRAYYGYTF. CDR3 coding DNA: TGCAGCGATAGAGCTTACTATGGCTACACCTTC.

The chain carries TRBV5-4 and TRBJ1-1, with 7 bases fitting TRBD1. CDR3 length equals 15 residues. The V gene end was trimmed by 4 bases and the J gene end by 6 bases; junction bases not matched to a gene: 12. Germline CDR1 SGHNT, CDR2 YYREEE (reference sequence). CDR3 DNA: TGTGCCAGCAGCCCTAGGGACAGAGGGTGGGCTGAAGCTTTCTTT. Its protein product is CASSPRDRGWAEAFF.

The V call is TRBV9, the J call TRBJ2-3, with 7 positions matching TRBD2. With V trimmed by 0 bases and J by 2 bases, 9 bases remained unmatched. CDR1 SGDLS and CDR2 YYNGEE come from the germline V gene. This CDR3 contains 17 residues. The CDR3 DNA follows: TGTGCCAGCAGCGTAGCTTCTAGCGGCTACTCCACAGATACGCAGTATTTT. Protein sequence: CASSVASSGYSTDTQYF. The variable domain in full, with the rest retrieved from reference TRBV9 and TRBJ2-3, is DSGVTQTPKHLITATGQRVTLRCSPRSGDLSVYWYQQSLDQGLQFLIQYYNGEERAKGNILERFSAQQFPDLHSELNLSSLELGDSALYFCASSVASSGYSTDTQYFGPGTRLTVL.

For the CDR3, the DNA is TGTGCCAGCAGTTACAGGTCCGGGTCTGGGGCCAACGTCCTGACTTTC. Translating it yields CASSYRSGSGANVLTF. The rearrangement joins TRBV6-5 to TRBJ2-6; D ambiguous. The CDR3 spans 16 residues. The germline V gene has CDR1 MNHEY and CDR2 SVGAGI. V was cut by 2 bases and J by 1 base, with 9 bases left in between.

This clonotype was counted only a few times. This chain links TRBV7-8 with TRBJ2-5; TRBD1 agrees at 9 bases. Germline V lookup: CDR1 SGHVS, CDR2 FQNEAQ. The CDR3 is 15 residues long. J gave up 5 bases and V 3 bases, and 7 bases lay outside the gene matches. Here the CDR3 reads CASSLSTGGGETQYF. The CDR3 region has the DNA TGTGCCAGCAGCTTGAGTACAGGGGGCGGGGAGACCCAGTACTTC. The full variable domain, in which reference TRBV7-8 and TRBJ2-5 provide the parts outside the CDR3, is GAGVSQSPRYKVAKRGQDVALRCDPISGHVSLFWYQQALGQGPEFLTYFQNEAQLDKSGLPSDRFFAERPEGSVSTLKIQRTQQEDSAVYLCASSLSTGGGETQYFGPGTRLLVL.

The chain combines TRBV12-3 or TRBV12-4 with TRBJ1-1; D possibly corresponds to TRBD1 (5 bases). The CDR3 extends over 14 amino acids. Trimming removed 1 base at V and 10 bases at J, with 16 bases between. CDR3 residues: CASSLGHSSGGAFF. Written as DNA, the CDR3 is TGTGCCAGCAGTTTAGGGCATTCATCTGGGGGAGCTTTCTTT.

This chain connects TRBV19 to TRBJ2-5, with D perhaps TRBD1 (5 bases). The CDR3 is 13 amino acids. The germline gives CDR1 LNHDA, CDR2 SQIVND (reference sequence). Trimming shortened V by 8 bases and J by 1 base, and 11 bases separated the two germline ends. CDR3 nucleotide sequence: TGTGCCAGTCTCGGAACAGGCCAAGAGACCCAGTACTTC. This encodes CASLGTGQETQYF.

V gene TRBV19 combines with J gene TRBJ2-5; D is ambiguous. The V and J ends lost 3 bases and 6 bases respectively, with 14 bases between them. This CDR3 contains 14 residues. CDR1 is LNHDA, CDR2 SQIVND, per germline (reference sequence). The CDR3 DNA sequence: TGTGCCAGTAGTATTTCGACCCGTGTAAAGACCCAGTACTTC. The encoded protein is CASSISTRVKTQYF. The variable domain in full, completed from reference TRBV19 and TRBJ2-5, reads DGGITQSPKYLFRKEGQNVTLSCEQNLNHDAMYWYRQDPGQGLRLIYYSQIVNDFQKGDIAEGYSVSREKKESFPLTVTSAQKNPTAFYLCASSISTRVKTQYFGPGTRLLVL.

A few counts support this clonotype. The gene calls are TRBV10-3 and TRBJ1-2; TRBD1 might be the D (6 bases). From germline, CDR1 is ENHRY and CDR2 SYGVKD. The CDR3 covers 17 residues. Trimming shortened V by 6 bases and J by 4 bases, and 24 bases separated the two germline ends. CDR3 in amino acids: CAISLHGGKGHLYGYTF. CDR3 nucleotide sequence: TGTGCCATCAGCCTCCATGGAGGGAAGGGACACCTCTATGGCTACACCTTC.

This clonotype was detected only a few times. The rearrangement links TRBV7-2 to TRBJ2-2; tentative D call: TRBD2 (6 bases). The CDR3 contains 16 residues. V was cut by 4 bases and J by 3 bases, with 15 bases left in between. Germline V CDR1 and CDR2: SGHTA, FQGNSA. In DNA, the CDR3 is TGTGCCAGCAGCTCAGGAGGGAGAAGCGACACCGGGGAGCTGTTTTTT. It codes for CASSSGGRSDTGELFF.

The rearrangement uses TRBV19 and TRBJ1-1, with D unclear. CDR3 length: 12 residues. The germline V gene encodes CDR1 LNHDA and CDR2 SQIVND (reference sequence). V lost 3 bases to trimming and J lost 6 bases, with 8 bases between them. CDR3 in amino acids: CASSIGGAEAFF. Here the CDR3 DNA reads TGTGCCAGTAGTATTGGAGGCGCTGAAGCTTTCTTT.

This clonotype showed up just a few times. The CDR3 protein is CASSYQVEGQEANYGYTF. CDR3 DNA sequence: TGCGCCAGCAGCTACCAGGTGGAGGGGCAGGAGGCTAACTATGGCTACACCTTC. This chain links TRBV5-1 with TRBJ1-2; tentative D call: TRBD1 (5 bases). From germline, CDR1 is SGHRS and CDR2 YFSETQ. This CDR3 spans 18 amino acids. The V end lost 3 bases, the J end lost 0 bases, and 21 bases lay between the germline ends. The full variable domain, with the rest looked up from reference TRBV5-1 and TRBJ1-2, is KAGVTQTPRYLIKTRGQQVTLSCSPISGHRSVSWYQQTPGQGLQFLFEYFSETQRNKGNFPGRFSGRQFSNSRSEMNVSTLELGDSALYLCASSYQVEGQEANYGYTFGSGTRLTVV.

The chain carries TRBV5-6 and TRBJ1-5; possible D gene TRBD1, 6 bases. CDR3 length: 16 amino acids. The V end was cut by 5 bases, the J end by 3 bases, with 18 bases between. Germline CDR1 is SGHDT and CDR2 is YYEEEE. CDR3 in DNA: TGTGCCAGCAGTCCGCGCCACAGGGACTCCAATCAGCCCCAGCATTTT. Amino acids: CASSPRHRDSNQPQHF.

The table lists this clonotype with a count of one. This chain uses TRBV7-4 with TRBJ1-5, with unresolved D. This CDR3 has 15 amino acids. CDR1 SGHVT and CDR2 SQSDAQ come from the germline V gene. The V end lost 0 bases, the J end lost 5 bases, and 11 bases lay between the germline ends. Here the CDR3 reads CASSLAGVGDQPQHF. The CDR3 DNA sequence: TGTGCCAGCAGCTTAGCGGGAGTCGGGGATCAGCCCCAGCATTTT.

The chain employs TRBV20-1 and TRBJ2-3, with a possible D match to TRBD2 (5 bases). The CDR3 has 16 residues. V was clipped by 0 bases and J by 0 bases, with 13 bases between them. Germline V gene sequence: CDR1 DFQATT, CDR2 SNEGSKA (reference sequence). The CDR3: CSARDWIATSTDTQYF. CDR3 nucleotides: TGCAGTGCTAGAGATTGGATAGCGACTAGCACAGATACGCAGTATTTT.

This clonotype was recorded a few times. J is TRBJ2-7 and V is TRBV6-1, with 8 bases aligning to TRBD1. This CDR3 spans 17 amino acids. The V gene end was trimmed by 3 bases and the J gene end by 1 base; junction bases not matched to a gene: 11. CDR1 is MNHNS and CDR2 is SASEGT in the germline V gene. CDR3: CASSERSGGGKSYEQYF. CDR3 nucleotides: TGTGCCAGCAGTGAGAGGTCAGGGGGCGGAAAATCCTACGAGCAGTACTTC.

The chain joins TRBV6-1 to TRBJ2-5, with D perhaps given as TRBD1 or TRBD2 (5 bases each). The V and J ends lost 7 bases and 3 bases respectively, with 12 bases between them. The CDR3 sequence is 13 residues long. Germline CDR1 and CDR2: MNHNS and SASEGT. This CDR3 is CASKMGTKETQYF. The CDR3 coding sequence is TGTGCCAGCAAAATGGGGACGAAAGAGACCCAGTACTTC.

This sequence joins TRBV27 and TRBJ1-1; D uncertain. Trimming shortened V by 3 bases and J by 0 bases, and 8 bases separated the two germline ends. The CDR3 is 14 amino acids. Germline values: CDR1 MNHEY, CDR2 SMNVEV (reference sequence). The CDR3 here is CASSLSGLNTEAFF. The DNA for the CDR3 is TGTGCCAGCAGTTTGTCCGGTTTGAACACTGAAGCTTTCTTT.

The chain joins TRBV29-1 to TRBJ2-6; D perhaps matches TRBD1 (7 bases). This CDR3 is built from 15 residues. Trimming took 5 bases from V and 4 from J, leaving 15 bases between them. Per germline, CDR1 SQVTM and CDR2 ANQGSEA. The CDR3 DNA follows: TGCAGCGTTCAGGGGGGCATGGCCGGGGCCAACGTCCTGACTTTC. This gives the protein CSVQGGMAGANVLTF.

This clonotype was observed a few times. The chain recombines TRBV20-1 with TRBJ2-5, with 9 nucleotides matching TRBD2. Germline assignment: CDR1 DFQATT and CDR2 SNEGSKA (reference sequence). V was clipped by 5 bases and J by 5 bases; unmatched bases: 9. This CDR3 comprises 14 residues. The DNA of the CDR3 is TGCAGTGCTCCGAGGGCGGGGGGGCTTGAGACCCAGTACTTC. Translation: CSAPRAGGLETQYF.

This clonotype was found many times. The rearrangement joins TRBV7-2 to TRBJ2-5; D may correspond to TRBD1 or TRBD2 (6 bases each). The CDR3 extends over 17 amino acids. Germline V gene sequence: CDR1 SGHTA, CDR2 FQGNSA. V dropped 5 bases and J dropped 0 bases, with 19 bases sitting between them. The CDR3 DNA reads as TGTGCCAGCAGCCCGAGAGGGGTCGGGGGCTACCAAGAGACCCAGTACTTC. It is translated as CASSPRGVGGYQETQYF.

This chain's CDR3 is CASSLEAPSYNEQFF. CDR3 DNA: TGTGCCAGCTCCCTAGAGGCGCCCTCCTACAATGAGCAGTTCTTC. This chain connects TRBV6-2 or TRBV6-3 to TRBJ2-1, with D unresolved. The CDR3 loop spans 15 amino acids. Trimming took off 8 bases at V and 0 bases at J, with 14 bases between the two ends. Germline loops: CDR1 MNHEY, CDR2 SVGEGT.

The rearrangement uses TRBV10-3 and TRBJ2-5, with a possible D match to TRBD1 (5 bases). The CDR3 spans 14 residues. Germline V lookup: CDR1 ENHRY, CDR2 SYGVKD. V dropped 6 bases and J dropped 2 bases, with 13 bases sitting between them. CDR3 amino acids: CAISLDSIQETQYF. In DNA form, the CDR3 reads TGTGCCATCAGCCTTGACAGTATTCAAGAGACCCAGTACTTC.

The chain has TRBV11-2 and TRBJ1-2, with 9 bases identical to TRBD1. The CDR3 consists of 15 residues. Per germline, CDR1 SGHAT and CDR2 FQNNGV. V was pared by 4 bases and J by 3 bases, with 6 bases of the junction left unmatched. Here the CDR3 DNA reads TGTGCCAGCAGCTCGTCACAGGGGGCGCACTATGGCTACACCTTC. Amino acid sequence: CASSSSQGAHYGYTF.

In its sample, this clonotype was seen a few times. The V gene is TRBV7-2, the J gene TRBJ1-6, with TRBD1 identical over 7 bases. CDR1 and CDR2 (germline): SGHTA, FQGNSA. The junction had 7 bases not matched to a gene; V was cut back by 4 bases and J by 1 base. This CDR3 is 17 amino acids long. Here the CDR3 DNA reads TGTGCCAGCAGCTCAGGGGGGCTGGCATCCTATAATTCACCCCTCCACTTT. It yields the protein CASSSGGLASYNSPLHF.

Here the CDR3 reads CASSTWTSTDTQYF. In DNA form, the CDR3 reads TGTGCCAGTAGTACCTGGACTAGTACAGATACGCAGTATTTT. The rearrangement joins TRBV19 to TRBJ2-3; 7 bases align to TRBD2. Germline CDR1 is LNHDA and CDR2 is SQIVND (reference sequence). V dropped 4 bases and J dropped 3; count of bases not matched to a gene: 4. This CDR3 is 14 amino acids long.

This clonotype was seen at least ten times. The genes are TRBV7-3 and TRBJ2-1, with 15 bases that match TRBD2. The CDR3 loop spans 15 amino acids. Trimming at V came to 2 bases and at J to 9 bases, leaving 2 bases not matched to a gene. Germline values: CDR1 SGHTA, CDR2 FQGTGA. CDR3 protein: CASSLGLAGGGEQFF. CDR3 bases: TGTGCCAGCAGCTTAGGACTAGCGGGAGGGGGTGAGCAGTTCTTC. Based on the CDR3 plus reference TRBV7-3 and TRBJ2-1, the full variable domain is GAGVSQTPSNKVTEKGKYVELRCDPISGHTALYWYRQSLGQGPEFLIYFQGTGAADDSGLPNDRFFAVRPEGSVSTLKIQRTERGDSAVYLCASSLGLAGGGEQFFGPGTRLTVL.

This clonotype was counted many times. V gene TRBV7-2 combines with J gene TRBJ1-5; D gene unclear. Germline CDR1 and CDR2: SGHTA and FQGNSA. The CDR3 is 14 amino acids. V shed 5 bases and J shed 0 bases, with 8 bases lying between them. DNA for the CDR3: TGTGCCAGCAGCATTTTAGATAGCAATCAGCCCCAGCATTTT. It is translated as CASSILDSNQPQHF.

This clonotype appeared a few times. This chain connects TRBV5-1 to TRBJ1-5; D might be TRBD1 (5 bases). CDR3 length equals 15 residues. Germline V CDR1 and CDR2: SGHRS, YFSETQ. Trimming took off 1 base at V and 5 bases at J, with 13 bases between the two ends. CDR3 sequence (DNA): TGCGCCAGCAGCTTGTGGACGGGGCGGGATCAGCCCCAGCATTTT. Translation: CASSLWTGRDQPQHF.

This clonotype was recorded many times. The chain has TRBV6-6 and TRBJ1-2, with 8 positions matching TRBD1. The CDR3 totals 14 residues. Losses at the gene ends were 4 bases for V and 7 bases for J; bases not matched to a gene: 8. The germline V gene encodes CDR1 MNHNY and CDR2 SVGAGI (reference sequence). CDR3 in amino acids: CASSSSGGARGYTF. The CDR3 DNA reads TGTGCCAGCAGTTCCTCAGGGGGCGCCCGTGGCTACACCTTC.

V usage is TRBV19 and J usage is TRBJ2-1, with 7 bases that match TRBD2. CDR1 LNHDA and CDR2 SQIVND come from the germline V gene (reference sequence). The CDR3 is 14 residues long. J lost 8 bases, V lost 7 bases, and 11 bases had no gene match. CDR3 in amino acids: CASTPGGGFDEQFF. The CDR3 DNA reads as TGTGCCAGTACCCCTGGGGGGGGGTTCGATGAGCAGTTCTTC. The variable domain in full, completed from reference TRBV19 and TRBJ2-1, reads DGGITQSPKYLFRKEGQNVTLSCEQNLNHDAMYWYRQDPGQGLRLIYYSQIVNDFQKGDIAEGYSVSREKKESFPLTVTSAQKNPTAFYLCASTPGGGFDEQFFGPGTRLTVL.